This T cell receptor (beta chain) was sequenced in a study of blood T cell repertoires in COVID-19. Background on the study: COVID-19 samples, acute and convalescent, were from the United States, Italy and Spain. The analysed material was cDNA or gDNA that came from T cells, B-cell-depleted T cells, or PBMCs.

Cohort placement rested on clinical history that participants reported themselves. CDR1 and CDR2 from the germline V gene are MDHEN and SYDVKM. This CDR3 region has 14 residues. Trimming removed 5 bases from V and 1 base from J, with 11 bases in between. In the original analysis: The authors estimated nucleated cell counts from reference gene primer amplification. Profiled with immunoSEQ multiplex PCR; TCRdb holds only in-frame clones, not every one. V and J calls and clone size are given by that table; D and trimming were obtained from the DNA. The table records hundreds of thousands of clones, around 82% of them present only once. Points on this clone: This CDR3 is also generated by other DNA sequences in the sample.

V usage is TRBV28 and J usage is TRBJ1-1; D remains ambiguous. The sample consisted of PBMCs or T cells enriched from blood (not recorded which). This receptor was taken from a middle-aged woman with acute COVID-19. The CDR3 bases are TGTGCCAGCAGTCCCGGTAACAGGAACACTGAAGCTTTCTTT. Translated: CASSPGNRNTEAFF.